This T cell receptor (beta chain) was retrieved from a study of OX40 agonist ivuxolimab in advanced cancers. Study overall: The patients got ivuxolimab, which is an agonistic anti-OX40 (CD134) antibody. At around 83% male, the cohort had a mean age of 60 years, ranging from about 20 to 79. One patient with hepatocellular carcinoma and two with cutaneous melanoma, three in all, had partial responses.

Notes on the study in general: The antigen specificity of the peripheral T cells (those that were expanded) was not determined.

Points on this clone: Its matching antigen is unknown.

Germline values: CDR1 KGHSH, CDR2 LQKENI. CDR3 length: 15 residues. V lost 3 bases to trimming and J lost 10 bases; unmatched junction nucleotides: 12. The repertoire was sequenced with immunoSEQ multiplex PCR; TCRdb's copy has only in-frame clones and lacks some. The table has 55,000 to 65,000 clones, 86% seen once. The input for sequencing was CD4+ or CD8+ T cells sorted from blood, taken in a trial of the OX40 agonist ivuxolimab. The source is an adult with an advanced solid tumor such as melanoma, head and neck, liver or kidney cancer. The chain uses TRBV18 and TRBJ2-5, with 9 bases lining up with TRBD2. Written as DNA, the CDR3 is TGTGCCAGCTCACCTTCCCTAGCGGGGACGAGTAGCCAGTACTTC. It specifies CASSPSLAGTSSQYF.